This is a list of T cell receptor beta chains from one sample in a study of cytomegalovirus exposure and HLA in healthy donors. Clones were read by immunoSEQ multiplex PCR, and TCRdb kept only the in-frame ones, dropping some. The sample lists some 180,000 clones, roughly 87% occurring once. Sequencing used PBMCs. The source is a girl under three years old in good health and CMV-seronegative. The CDR3 runs from the conserved cysteine through the conserved F or W. A D gene is named only where the DNA matches it firmly. Expanded clones get a size class; other rows say once, few or many, or leave the size out.

>NA|TRBV5-1|15|TRBD1|TRBJ1-6
CASSDGTAYNSPLHF
TGCGCCAGCAGCGACGGGACAGCCTATAATTCACCCCTCCACTTT
>NA|TRBV4-1|16|NA|TRBJ2-1
CASSQGPAQLYNEQFF
TGCGCCAGCAGCCAAGGCCCTGCGCAACTTTACAATGAGCAGTTCTTC
>NA|TRBV27|16|NA|TRBJ2-7
CASSLTFSSPSYEQYF
TGTGCCAGCAGTTTGACATTTTCTAGCCCCTCCTACGAGCAGTACTTC
>NA|TRBV4-1|19|TRBD2|TRBJ2-5
CASSQGVSFAGGPGETQYF
TGCGCCAGCAGCCAAGGGGTTTCGTTTGCGGGAGGGCCCGGAGAGACCCAGTACTTC
>NA|TRBV7-6|15|TRBD1|TRBJ1-4
CASSYTGDGGEKLFF
TGTGCCAGCAGCTATACAGGGGATGGCGGTGAAAAACTGTTTTTT
>NA|TRBV7-3|13|NA|TRBJ1-1
CARGFQGNTEAFF
TGTGCCAGAGGGTTCCAGGGGAACACTGAAGCTTTCTTT
>NA|TRBV6-1|14|NA|TRBJ2-7
CASSELAGSYEQYF
TGTGCCAGCAGTGAACTTGCAGGCTCCTACGAGCAGTACTTC
>once|TRBV6-1|17|NA|TRBJ1-1
CASSEDLETGGADEAFF
TGTGCCAGCAGTGAAGACCTAGAAACCGGCGGAGCAGATGAAGCTTTCTTT
>NA|TRBV6-8|16|TRBD2|TRBJ2-5
CASGKIAGGKLETQYF
TGTGCCAGCGGTAAAATAGCGGGAGGGAAGTTAGAGACCCAGTACTTC
>NA|TRBV12-5|13|TRBD1|TRBJ1-5
CASGWDRGQPQHF
TGTGCTAGTGGTTGGGACAGGGGGCAGCCCCAGCATTTT
>once|TRBV4-1|14|NA|TRBJ2-5
CASSQEPGQETQYF
TGCGCCAGCAGCCAAGAACCGGGTCAGGAGACCCAGTACTTC